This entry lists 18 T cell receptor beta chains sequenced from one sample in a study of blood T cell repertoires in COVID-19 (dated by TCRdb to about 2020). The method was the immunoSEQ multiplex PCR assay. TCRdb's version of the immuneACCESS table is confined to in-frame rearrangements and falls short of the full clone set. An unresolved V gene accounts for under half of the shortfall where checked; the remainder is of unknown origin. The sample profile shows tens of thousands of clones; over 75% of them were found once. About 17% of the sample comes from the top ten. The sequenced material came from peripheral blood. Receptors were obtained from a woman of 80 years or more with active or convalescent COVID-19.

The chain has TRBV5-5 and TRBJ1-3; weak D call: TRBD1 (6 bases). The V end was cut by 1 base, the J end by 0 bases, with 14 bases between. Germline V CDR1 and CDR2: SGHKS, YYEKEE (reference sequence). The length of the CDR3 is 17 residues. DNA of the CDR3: TGTGCCAGCAGCTTGTTAGGGACAAGAAACTCTGGAAACACCATATATTTT. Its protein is CASSLLGTRNSGNTIYF.

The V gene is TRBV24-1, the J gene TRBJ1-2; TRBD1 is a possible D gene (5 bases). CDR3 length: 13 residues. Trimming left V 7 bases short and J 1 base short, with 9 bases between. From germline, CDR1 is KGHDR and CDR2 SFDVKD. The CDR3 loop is CATRSDSNYGYTF. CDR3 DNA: TGTGCCACCAGAAGCGACAGTAACTATGGCTACACCTTC.

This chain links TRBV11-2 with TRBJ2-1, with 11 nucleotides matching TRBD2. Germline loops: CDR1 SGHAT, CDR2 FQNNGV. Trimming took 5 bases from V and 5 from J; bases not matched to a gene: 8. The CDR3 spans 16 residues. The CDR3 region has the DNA TGTGCCAGCAGCCCGTCGGAACTAGCGGGAGACAATGAGCAGTTCTTC. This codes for CASSPSELAGDNEQFF.

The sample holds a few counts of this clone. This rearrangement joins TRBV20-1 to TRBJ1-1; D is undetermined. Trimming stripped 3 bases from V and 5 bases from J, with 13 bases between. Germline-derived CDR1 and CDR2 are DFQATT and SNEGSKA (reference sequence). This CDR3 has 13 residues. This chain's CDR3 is CSASRGLRTEAFF. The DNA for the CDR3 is TGCAGTGCTAGTAGAGGGCTGAGGACTGAAGCTTTCTTT.

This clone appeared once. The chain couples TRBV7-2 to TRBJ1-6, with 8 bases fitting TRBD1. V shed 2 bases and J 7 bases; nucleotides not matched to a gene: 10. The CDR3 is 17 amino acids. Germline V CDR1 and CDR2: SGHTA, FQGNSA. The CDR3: CASSLSFGGTGNSPLHF. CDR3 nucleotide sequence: TGTGCCAGCAGCTTAAGTTTCGGGGGGACAGGAAATTCACCCCTCCACTTT.

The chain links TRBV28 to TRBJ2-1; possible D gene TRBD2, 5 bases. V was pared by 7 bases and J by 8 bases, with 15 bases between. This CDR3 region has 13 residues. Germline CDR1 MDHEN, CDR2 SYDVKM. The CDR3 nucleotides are TGTGCCAGCACCCCCGGGGATCTGGATGAGCAGTTCTTC. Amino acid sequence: CASTPGDLDEQFF. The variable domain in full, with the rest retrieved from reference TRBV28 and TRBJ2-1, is DVKVTQSSRYLVKRTGEKVFLECVQDMDHENMFWYRQDPGLGLRLIYFSYDVKMKEKGDIPEGYSVSREKKERFSLILESASTNQTSMYLCASTPGDLDEQFFGPGTRLTVL.

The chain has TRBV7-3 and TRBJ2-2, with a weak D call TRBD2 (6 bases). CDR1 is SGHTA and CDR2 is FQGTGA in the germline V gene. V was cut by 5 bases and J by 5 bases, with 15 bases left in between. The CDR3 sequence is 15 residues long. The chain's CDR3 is CASSQEGLVTGELFF. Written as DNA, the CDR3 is TGTGCCAGCAGCCAGGAGGGATTGGTGACCGGGGAGCTGTTTTTT.

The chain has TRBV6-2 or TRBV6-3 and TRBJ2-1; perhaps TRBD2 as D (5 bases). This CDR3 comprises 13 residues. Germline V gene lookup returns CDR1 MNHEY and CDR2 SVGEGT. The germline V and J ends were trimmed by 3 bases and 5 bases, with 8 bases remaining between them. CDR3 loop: CASSYVGDNEQFF. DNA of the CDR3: TGTGCCAGCAGTTATGTGGGAGACAATGAGCAGTTCTTC.

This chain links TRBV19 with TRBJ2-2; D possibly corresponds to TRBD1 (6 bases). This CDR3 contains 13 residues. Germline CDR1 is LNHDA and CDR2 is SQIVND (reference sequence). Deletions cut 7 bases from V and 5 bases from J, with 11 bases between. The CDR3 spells CASTGTRTGELFF. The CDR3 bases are TGTGCCAGTACCGGGACAAGAACCGGGGAGCTGTTTTTT.

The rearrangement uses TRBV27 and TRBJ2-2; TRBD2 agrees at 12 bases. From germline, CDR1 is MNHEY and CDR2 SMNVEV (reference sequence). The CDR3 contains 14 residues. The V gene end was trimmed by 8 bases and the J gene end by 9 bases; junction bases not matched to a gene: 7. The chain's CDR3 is CASGRLAGDRELFF. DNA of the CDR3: TGTGCCAGCGGCCGACTAGCGGGGGACCGGGAGCTGTTTTTT.

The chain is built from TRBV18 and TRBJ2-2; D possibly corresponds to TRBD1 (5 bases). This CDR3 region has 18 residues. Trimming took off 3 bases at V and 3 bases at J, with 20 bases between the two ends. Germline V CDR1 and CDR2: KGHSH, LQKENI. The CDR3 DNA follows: TGTGCCAGCTCACCCCCGGTTGGCAGGGTACTACACACCGGGGAGCTGTTTTTT. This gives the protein CASSPPVGRVLHTGELFF. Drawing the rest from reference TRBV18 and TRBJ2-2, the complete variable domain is NAGVMQNPRHLVRRRGQEARLRCSPMKGHSHVYWYRQLPEEGLKFMVYLQKENIIDESGMPKERFSAEFPKEGPSILRIQQVVRGDSAAYFCASSPPVGRVLHTGELFFGEGSRLTVL.

CDR3 in DNA: TGTGCCAGCAGCTTGGGACAGGGGGCTGGAAACACCATATATTTT. Translating it yields CASSLGQGAGNTIYF. The chain is built from TRBV13 and TRBJ1-3; 11 nucleotides align to TRBD1. CDR3 length equals 15 residues. The germline CDR1 and CDR2 sequences are PRHDT and FYEKMQ (reference sequence). V was clipped by 3 bases and J by 2 bases; unmatched bases: 0.

In DNA form, the CDR3 reads TGCGCCAGCAGCCAAGAACAGGGAACCGGGGAGCTGTTTTTT. It specifies CASSQEQGTGELFF. V usage is TRBV4-1 and J usage is TRBJ2-2, with D perhaps TRBD1 (6 bases). V was cut by 0 bases and J by 5 bases, with 7 bases left in between. The germline gives CDR1 MGHRA, CDR2 YSYEKL. The CDR3 length is 14 residues.

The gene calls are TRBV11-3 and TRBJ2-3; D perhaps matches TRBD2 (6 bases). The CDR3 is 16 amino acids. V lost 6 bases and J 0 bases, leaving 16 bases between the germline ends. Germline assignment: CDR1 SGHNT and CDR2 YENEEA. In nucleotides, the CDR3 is TGTGCCAGCAGTACCGGGAGATCCTCTAGCACAGATACGCAGTATTTT. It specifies CASSTGRSSSTDTQYF. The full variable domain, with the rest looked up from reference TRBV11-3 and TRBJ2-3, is EAGVVQSPRYKIIEKKQPVAFWCNPISGHNTLYWYLQNLGQGPELLIRYENEEAVDDSQLPKDRFSAERLKGVDSTLKIQPAELGDSAVYLCASSTGRSSSTDTQYFGPGTRLTVL.

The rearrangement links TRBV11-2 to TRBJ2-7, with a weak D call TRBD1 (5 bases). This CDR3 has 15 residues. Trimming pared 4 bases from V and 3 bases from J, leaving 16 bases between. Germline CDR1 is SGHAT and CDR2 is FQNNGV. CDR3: CASSSSQGRDYEQYF. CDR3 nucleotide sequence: TGTGCCAGCAGCTCCTCCCAGGGCCGAGACTACGAGCAGTACTTC.

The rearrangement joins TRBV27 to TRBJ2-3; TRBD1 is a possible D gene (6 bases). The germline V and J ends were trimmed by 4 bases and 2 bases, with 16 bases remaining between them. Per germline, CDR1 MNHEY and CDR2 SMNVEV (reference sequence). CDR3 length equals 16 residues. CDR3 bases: TGTGCCAGCAGTTCTCTGGGGGCCCCCCCCACAGATACGCAGTATTTT. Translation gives CASSSLGAPPTDTQYF.

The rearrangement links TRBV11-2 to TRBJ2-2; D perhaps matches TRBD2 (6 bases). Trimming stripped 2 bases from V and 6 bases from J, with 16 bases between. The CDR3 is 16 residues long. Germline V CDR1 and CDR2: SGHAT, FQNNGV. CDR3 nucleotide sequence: TGTGCCAGCAGCTTACGATCAGGACTAACCCCCGGGGAGCTGTTTTTT. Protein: CASSLRSGLTPGELFF.

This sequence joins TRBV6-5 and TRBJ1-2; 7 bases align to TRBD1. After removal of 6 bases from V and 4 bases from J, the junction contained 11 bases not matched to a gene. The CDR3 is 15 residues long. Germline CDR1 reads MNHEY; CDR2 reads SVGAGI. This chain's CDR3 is CASSLADRTPYGYTF. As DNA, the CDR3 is TGTGCCAGCAGCCTCGCGGACAGGACGCCCTATGGCTACACCTTC.